Here is one T cell receptor beta chain with its context. This sample was included in a study of cytomegalovirus exposure and HLA in healthy donors. The PCR had 60 Vbeta and 13 Jbeta primers. The assay was immunoSEQ multiplex PCR, and TCRdb's table has in-frame clones only and misses some. The table records around 250,000 clones, approximately 91% of them present only once. The V gene lost 4 bases and the J gene lost 1 base, with 7 bases spanning the gap. The CDR3 runs 13 residues. Germline V gene sequence: CDR1 SGHVS, CDR2 FQNEAQ. The rearrangement uses TRBV7-8 and TRBJ1-2, with D perhaps matching TRBD1 (6 bases). The clonotype comes from a girl aged 2-10 years in good health and CMV-seronegative. The sequencing input was PBMCs. The DNA for the CDR3 is TGTGCCAGCAGCTGGACAGTTAACTATGGCTACACCTTC. This codes for CASSWTVNYGYTF. Together with reference TRBV7-8 and TRBJ1-2, the CDR3 gives the full variable domain: GAGVSQSPRYKVAKRGQDVALRCDPISGHVSLFWYQQALGQGPEFLTYFQNEAQLDKSGLPSDRFFAERPEGSVSTLKIQRTQQEDSAVYLCASSWTVNYGYTFGSGTRLTVV.